This T cell receptor (beta chain) was profiled in a study of CD4+ T cells in melanoma. Germline CDR1 and CDR2: MNHNS and SASEGT. The CDR3 runs to 14 residues. Trimming removed 6 bases at V and 3 bases at J, with 13 bases between. Sequenced by immunoSEQ multiplex PCR; TCRdb stores in-frame clones only, minus some. Of 15,000 to 20,000 clones detected, approximately 79% appear once; the ten largest clones hold 10% to 15%. The receptor's source is a human donor with melanoma. Input material: cells from a culture (not recorded whether cultured in vitro). The chain is built from TRBV6-1 and TRBJ2-3, with D unclear. CDR3 in amino acids: CASRGPPRTDTQYF. CDR3 DNA sequence: TGTGCCAGCAGAGGGCCGCCCCGGACAGATACGCAGTATTTT.